Below, 2 T cell receptor beta chains from the same sample are listed, as sequenced in a study of blood T cells in healthy people across ages (dated by TCRdb to between 2014 and 2016). Library prep was done by 5' RACE. Sequencing was performed on an Illumina HiSeq 2500. A second PCR of roughly 7 to 11 cycles was performed with a sample-barcoded 5' primer and a J-beta primer mix. TCRdb reprocessing: public reads trimmed at Q25 with fastp, clones called with MiXCR, in-frame beta chains kept. Rows matching on CDR3 protein sequence are summarized as one entry with the most common DNA and genes. The sample data list hundreds of thousands of distinct CDR3 sequences, and roughly three fifths of these were observed just once. The ten largest clonotypes hold around a quarter of the sample. What was sequenced was blood. These receptors were taken from a man aged 40-49 years in good health.

The chain is built from TRBV7-8 and TRBJ1-2; 7 bases map to TRBD1. CDR1 is SGHVS and CDR2 is FQNEAQ in the germline V gene. The CDR3 contains 14 residues. Unmatched junction bases numbered 9, after V lost 5 bases and J lost 6 bases. CDR3 coding DNA: TGTGCCAGCAGCCTCAACCGACAGGGCGATGGCTACACCTTC. It yields the protein CASSLNRQGDGYTF.

V gene TRBV6-5 combines with J gene TRBJ2-1, with D perhaps matching TRBD2 (6 bases). Trimming removed 7 bases from V and 6 bases from J, with 22 bases in between. CDR1 and CDR2 (germline): MNHEY, SVGAGI. The CDR3 is 16 residues long. The CDR3 bases are TGTGCCAGCACCGGTCGGGCGGGGTCTGGGGGCAATGAGCAGTTCTTC. Protein: CASTGRAGSGGNEQFF.